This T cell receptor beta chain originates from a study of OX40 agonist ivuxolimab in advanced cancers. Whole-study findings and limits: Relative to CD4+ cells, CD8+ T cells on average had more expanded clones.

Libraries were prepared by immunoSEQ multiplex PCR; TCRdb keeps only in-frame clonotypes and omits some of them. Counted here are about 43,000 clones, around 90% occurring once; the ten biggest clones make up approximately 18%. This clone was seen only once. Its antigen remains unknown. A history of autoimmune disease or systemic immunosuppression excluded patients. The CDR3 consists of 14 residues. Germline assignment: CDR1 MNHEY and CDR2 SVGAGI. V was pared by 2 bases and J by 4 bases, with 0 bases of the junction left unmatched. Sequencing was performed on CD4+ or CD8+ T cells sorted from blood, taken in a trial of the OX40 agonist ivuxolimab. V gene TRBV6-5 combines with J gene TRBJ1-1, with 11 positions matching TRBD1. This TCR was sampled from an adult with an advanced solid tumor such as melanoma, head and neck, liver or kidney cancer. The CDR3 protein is CASSYGQGATEAFF. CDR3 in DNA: TGTGCCAGCAGTTACGGACAGGGGGCCACTGAAGCTTTCTTT.